Following are 3 T cell receptor beta chains from one sample sequenced in a study of tumor-infiltrating lymphocytes in oesophageal squamous cell carcinoma. Each CDR3 protein is one row after TCRdb ran MiXCR on the PCR reads. The repertoire includes about 21,000 distinct CDR3 sequences, 36% of them detected once, and 9.5% to 13% sits in the top ten. The sequencing input was esophageal tumor tissue. All receptors derive from a male donor with esophageal squamous cell carcinoma.

This clonotype was recorded a few times. This rearrangement joins TRBV7-6 to TRBJ2-6; D call uncertain. CDR3 length: 15 residues. The V end lost 1 base, the J end lost 0 bases, and 4 bases lay between the germline ends. The germline V gene encodes CDR1 SGHVS and CDR2 FNYEAQ. Here the CDR3 reads CASSLGSSGANVLTF. CDR3 bases: TGTGCCAGCAGCTTAGGCAGCTCTGGGGCCAACGTCCTGACTTTC.

The table lists this clonotype with many counts. V and J are TRBV6-2 or TRBV6-3 and TRBJ2-7, with 10 bases that match TRBD1. CDR1 is MNHEY and CDR2 is SVGEGT in the germline V gene. The CDR3 is 16 residues long. Germline trimming cut 4 bases from V and 3 bases from J; bases unmatched to any gene: 9. The CDR3: CASSSTTGGADYEQYF. CDR3 in DNA: TGTGCCAGCAGTTCGACGACAGGGGGCGCTGACTACGAGCAGTACTTC.

The chain is built from TRBV12-3 or TRBV12-4 and TRBJ1-1; weak D call: TRBD1 (5 bases). V was clipped by 3 bases and J by 1 base, with 9 bases between them. The length of the CDR3 is 14 residues. The CDR3 DNA reads TGTGCCAGCAGTTTGGGACCCACGAACACTGAAGCTTTCTTT. Its translation: CASSLGPTNTEAFF.